This record covers a single T cell receptor beta chain. The antigen is undetermined. The germline CDR1 and CDR2 sequences are SQVTM and ANQGSEA. CDR3 length: 11 residues. V was pared by 0 bases and J by 8 bases, with 6 bases between. This entry comes from a study of cytomegalovirus exposure and HLA in healthy donors. Clones were read by immunoSEQ multiplex PCR, and TCRdb kept only the in-frame ones, dropping some. The sample has 120,000 to 150,000 clones, around 90% seen once. Notes on the study in general: While the bulk of TCR sequences proved rare, some public TCRs turned up in many donors.

This rearrangement joins TRBV29-1 to TRBJ2-3, with no clear D. This receptor was identified in a man between 18 and 29 years old in good health and CMV-seropositive. The sample taken for sequencing was PBMCs. CDR3 nucleotide sequence: TGCAGCGTTGAAGATCCCGGTACGCAGTATTTT. Translated, it gives CSVEDPGTQYF.